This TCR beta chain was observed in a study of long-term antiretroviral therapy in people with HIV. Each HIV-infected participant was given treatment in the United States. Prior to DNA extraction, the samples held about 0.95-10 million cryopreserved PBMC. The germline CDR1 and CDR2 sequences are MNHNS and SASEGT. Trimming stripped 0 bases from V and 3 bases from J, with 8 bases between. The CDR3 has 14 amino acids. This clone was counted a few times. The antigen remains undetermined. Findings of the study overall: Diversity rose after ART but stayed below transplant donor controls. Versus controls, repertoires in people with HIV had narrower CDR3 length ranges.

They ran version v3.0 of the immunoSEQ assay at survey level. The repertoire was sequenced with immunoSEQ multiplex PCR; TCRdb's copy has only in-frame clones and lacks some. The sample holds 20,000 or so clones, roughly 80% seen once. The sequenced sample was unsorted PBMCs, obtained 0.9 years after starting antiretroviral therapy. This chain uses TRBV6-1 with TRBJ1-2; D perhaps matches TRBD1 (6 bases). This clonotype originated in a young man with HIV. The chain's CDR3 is CASSEAGADYGYTF. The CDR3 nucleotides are TGTGCCAGCAGTGAAGCGGGGGCCGACTATGGCTACACCTTC.